These 9 T cell receptor beta chains were sequenced from one sample in a study of T cell responses to AZD1222 COVID-19 vaccine. Using immunoSEQ multiplex PCR, the repertoire was profiled, and TCRdb retains in-frame clones only, with some absent. This table holds 130,000 or so clones, roughly 90% found once. Sequencing used peripheral blood, obtained on day 0 of AZD1222 vaccination. These receptors all come from an adult in good health.

The CDR3 reads CASSVGGEPIGQFF. CDR3 DNA: TGTGCCAGCAGCGTAGGAGGAGAACCCATAGGGCAGTTCTTC. The rearrangement joins TRBV9 to TRBJ2-1; D not resolved. This CDR3 has 14 residues. Per germline, CDR1 SGDLS and CDR2 YYNGEE. The V and J ends lost 0 bases and 12 bases respectively, with 16 bases between them.

The J gene is TRBJ1-1, the V gene TRBV5-5, with D tentatively TRBD1 (5 bases). The V end was cut by 1 base, the J end by 3 bases, with 16 bases between. Per the germline V gene, CDR1 is SGHKS and CDR2 is YYEKEE (reference sequence). This CDR3 has 16 residues. For the CDR3, the DNA is TGTGCCAGCAGCTTGATCCACCAGGGTAGGGACACTGAAGCTTTCTTT. It codes for CASSLIHQGRDTEAFF.

The chain couples TRBV11-3 to TRBJ2-3; a possible D gene is TRBD2 (6 bases). Germline CDR1 reads SGHNT; CDR2 reads YENEEA. The CDR3 covers 16 residues. Trimming pared 1 base from V and 0 bases from J, leaving 11 bases between. In nucleotides, the CDR3 is TGTGCCAGCAGCTTAGGAACTAGCTGGAGCACAGATACGCAGTATTTT. Translated, it gives CASSLGTSWSTDTQYF.

The CDR3 is CASSLGTAAETQYF. In DNA, the CDR3 is TGTGCCAGCAGCTTAGGAACAGCGGCAGAGACCCAGTACTTC. The V and J genes are TRBV7-6 and TRBJ2-5; TRBD2 is a possible D gene (5 bases). Trimming pared 1 base from V and 4 bases from J, leaving 10 bases between. CDR3 length: 14 residues. Germline assignment: CDR1 SGHVS and CDR2 FNYEAQ.

This clone was counted once. This chain links TRBV10-3 with TRBJ2-5, with 13 nucleotides matching TRBD2. V dropped 6 bases and J dropped 5; count of bases not matched to a gene: 6. Germline loops: CDR1 ENHRY, CDR2 SYGVKD. The CDR3 extends over 15 amino acids. The chain's CDR3 is CAIRRTSGSWETQYF. The CDR3 nucleotides are TGTGCCATCAGGCGGACTAGCGGGAGTTGGGAGACCCAGTACTTC.

J is TRBJ2-5 and V is TRBV21-1; the listed D gene, TRBD1, was not tested against the DNA. TRBV21-1 is marked as a pseudogene. The CDR3 is 20 residues long. The CDR3 DNA is TGTGCCAGCGGTTGTTGGACATATAAACCGGGGACAGGGGCTGGGGAGACCCAGTACTTC. Amino acid sequence: CASGCWTYKPGTGAGETQYF.

The chain uses TRBV29-1 and TRBJ2-6; TRBD2 might be the D (5 bases). The CDR3 is made up of 17 amino acids. In germline, CDR1 is SQVTM, CDR2 ANQGSEA. Trimming removed 4 bases from V and 0 bases from J, with 16 bases in between. CDR3 nucleotides: TGCAGCGTTGGGCGGAGCGGATCCCACTCTGGGGCCAACGTCCTGACTTTC. This sequence encodes CSVGRSGSHSGANVLTF.

The chain has TRBV4-2 and TRBJ1-4, with TRBD1 identical over 7 bases. V trimming: 4 bases; J trimming: 0 bases; junction bases outside the gene matches: 5. The CDR3 loop spans 16 amino acids. CDR1 is LGHNA, CDR2 YNFKEQ, per germline. The CDR3 here is CASSRGTVATNEKLFF. The CDR3 DNA follows: TGTGCCAGCAGCCGCGGGACAGTTGCAACTAATGAAAAACTGTTTTTT.

This clone was recorded only once. The chain carries TRBV28 and TRBJ1-2; possible D gene TRBD1, 5 bases. V lost 6 bases, J lost 6 bases, and 14 bases lay in between. This CDR3 is built from 13 residues. Germline V gene data show CDR1 as MDHEN and CDR2 as SYDVKM. CDR3 bases: TGTGCCAGCAGGATTGGAGGAGGGGATGGCTACACCTTC. It yields the protein CASRIGGGDGYTF.